This T cell receptor (beta chain) derives from a study of CD8 T cells in ankylosing spondylitis. Study observations and caveats: Disease-linked clones, CD8+, were relatively rare in peripheral blood. Eight highly homologous variants formed a TCR beta motif that appeared characteristic of ankylosing spondylitis blood.

Libraries for TCR beta were made by quantitative 5'-RACE with molecular barcodes. TCRdb used MiXCR to reprocess the 5' RACE reads, holding one entry per CDR3 protein. The sample contains 84,000 or so distinct CDR3 sequences, around 27% of which appear only once. This CDR3 comprises 13 residues. Trimming stripped 6 bases from V and 3 bases from J, with 11 bases between. As to this clonotype: What it recognizes is unknown.

V usage is TRBV12-3 or TRBV12-4 and J usage is TRBJ1-1, with D hard to call. The sequence derives from a male donor with ankylosing spondylitis or in good health (not recorded which). Sequenced input: blood, either unsorted or a sorted T cell fraction (not recorded which). The CDR3 is CASSTSPDTEAFF. CDR3 sequence (DNA): TGTGCCAGCAGCACCTCCCCCGACACTGAAGCTTTCTTT.